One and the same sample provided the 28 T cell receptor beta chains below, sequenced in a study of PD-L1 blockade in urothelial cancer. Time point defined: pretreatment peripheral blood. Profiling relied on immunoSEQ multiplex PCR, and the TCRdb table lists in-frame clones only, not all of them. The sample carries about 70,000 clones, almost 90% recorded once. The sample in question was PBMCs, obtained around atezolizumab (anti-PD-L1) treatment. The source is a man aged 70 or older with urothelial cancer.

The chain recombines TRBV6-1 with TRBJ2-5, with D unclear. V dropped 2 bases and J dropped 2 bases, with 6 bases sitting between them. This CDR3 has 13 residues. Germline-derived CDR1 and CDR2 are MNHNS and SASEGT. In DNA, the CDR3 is TGTGCCAGCAGTGAAAGTAGTCAAGAGACCCAGTACTTC. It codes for CASSESSQETQYF.

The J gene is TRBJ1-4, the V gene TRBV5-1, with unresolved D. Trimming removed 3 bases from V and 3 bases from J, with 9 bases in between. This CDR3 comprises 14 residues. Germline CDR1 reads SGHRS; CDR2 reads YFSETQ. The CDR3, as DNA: TGCGCCAGCAGCTCGGGAGCCTCTAATGAAAAACTGTTTTTT. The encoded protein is CASSSGASNEKLFF. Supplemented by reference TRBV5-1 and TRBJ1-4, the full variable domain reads KAGVTQTPRYLIKTRGQQVTLSCSPISGHRSVSWYQQTPGQGLQFLFEYFSETQRNKGNFPGRFSGRQFSNSRSEMNVSTLELGDSALYLCASSSGASNEKLFFGSGTQLSVL.

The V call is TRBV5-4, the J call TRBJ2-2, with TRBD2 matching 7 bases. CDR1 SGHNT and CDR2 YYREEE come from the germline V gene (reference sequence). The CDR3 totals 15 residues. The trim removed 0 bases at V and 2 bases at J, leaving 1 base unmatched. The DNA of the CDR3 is TGTGCCAGCAGCTTGGCTAGCGGAAACACCGGGGAGCTGTTTTTT. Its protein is CASSLASGNTGELFF.

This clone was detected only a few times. CDR3 in DNA: TGCGCCAGCAGCTCCGGGACAGGGAACATTCAGTACTTC. The encoded protein is CASSSGTGNIQYF. The chain carries TRBV5-1 and TRBJ2-4; 9 positions match TRBD1. V was clipped by 3 bases and J by 7 bases; unmatched bases: 2. Per the germline V gene, CDR1 is SGHRS and CDR2 is YFSETQ. The CDR3 sequence is 13 residues long.

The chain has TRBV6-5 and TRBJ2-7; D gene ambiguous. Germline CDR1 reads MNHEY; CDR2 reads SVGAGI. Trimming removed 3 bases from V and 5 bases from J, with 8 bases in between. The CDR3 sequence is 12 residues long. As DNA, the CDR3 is TGTGCCAGCAGTTATAATTCGGACGAGCAGTACTTC. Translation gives CASSYNSDEQYF.

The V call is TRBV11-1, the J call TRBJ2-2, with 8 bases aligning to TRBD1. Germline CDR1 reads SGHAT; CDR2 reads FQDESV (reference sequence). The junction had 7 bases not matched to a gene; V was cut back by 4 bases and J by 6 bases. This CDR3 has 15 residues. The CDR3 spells CASSWTGRSAGELFF. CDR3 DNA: TGTGCCAGCAGCTGGACAGGGAGAAGTGCCGGGGAGCTGTTTTTT.

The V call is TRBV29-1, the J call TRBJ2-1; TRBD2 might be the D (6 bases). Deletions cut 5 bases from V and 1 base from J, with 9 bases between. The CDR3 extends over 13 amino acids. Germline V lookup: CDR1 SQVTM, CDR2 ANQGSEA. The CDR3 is CSVPGGSYNEQFF. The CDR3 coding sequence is TGCAGCGTTCCCGGGGGTTCCTACAATGAGCAGTTCTTC.

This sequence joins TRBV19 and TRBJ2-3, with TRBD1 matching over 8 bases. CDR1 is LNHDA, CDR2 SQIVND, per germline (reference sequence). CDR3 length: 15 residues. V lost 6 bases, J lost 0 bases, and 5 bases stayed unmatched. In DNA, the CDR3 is TGTGCCAGTAGACCCACAGGGGGGAGCACAGATACGCAGTATTTT. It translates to CASRPTGGSTDTQYF.

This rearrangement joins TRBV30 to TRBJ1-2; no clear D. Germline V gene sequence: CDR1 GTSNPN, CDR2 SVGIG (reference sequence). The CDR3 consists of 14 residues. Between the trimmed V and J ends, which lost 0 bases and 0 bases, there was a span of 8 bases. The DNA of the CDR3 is TGTGCCTGGAGTGTAATCCAGACTAACTATGGCTACACCTTC. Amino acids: CAWSVIQTNYGYTF. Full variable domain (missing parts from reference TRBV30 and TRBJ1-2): SQTIHQWPATLVQPVGSPLSLECTVEGTSNPNLYWYRQAAGRGLQLLFYSVGIGQISSEVPQNLSASRPQDRQFILSSKKLLLSDSGFYLCAWSVIQTNYGYTFGSGTRLTVV.

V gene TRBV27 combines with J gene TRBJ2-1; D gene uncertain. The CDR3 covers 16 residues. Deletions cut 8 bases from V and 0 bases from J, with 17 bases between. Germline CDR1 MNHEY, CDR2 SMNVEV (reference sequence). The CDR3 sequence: CASRPRLRSSYNEQFF. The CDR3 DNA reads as TGTGCCAGCCGTCCGAGGTTGCGAAGCTCCTACAATGAGCAGTTCTTC.

CDR3 amino acids: CASSPTGGAYNEQFF. The CDR3 nucleotides are TGTGCCAGCAGCCCTACAGGGGGCGCCTACAATGAGCAGTTCTTC. V and J are TRBV2 and TRBJ2-1, with 9 nucleotides matching TRBD1. V shed 6 bases and J 2 bases; nucleotides not matched to a gene: 5. This CDR3 is built from 15 residues. Germline CDR1 is SNHLY and CDR2 is FYNNEI.

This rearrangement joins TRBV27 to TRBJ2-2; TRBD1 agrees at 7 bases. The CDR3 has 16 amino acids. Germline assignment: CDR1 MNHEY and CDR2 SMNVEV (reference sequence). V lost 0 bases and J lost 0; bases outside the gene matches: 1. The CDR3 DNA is TGTGCCAGCAGTTTATCGGGACAGTCGAACACCGGGGAGCTGTTTTTT. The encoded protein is CASSLSGQSNTGELFF.

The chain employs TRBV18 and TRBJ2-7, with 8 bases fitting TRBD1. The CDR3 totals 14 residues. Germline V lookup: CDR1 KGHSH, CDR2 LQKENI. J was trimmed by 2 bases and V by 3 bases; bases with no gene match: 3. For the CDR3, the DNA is TGTGCCAGCTCACCGGACAGGGCGACCTACGAGCAGTACTTC. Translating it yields CASSPDRATYEQYF.

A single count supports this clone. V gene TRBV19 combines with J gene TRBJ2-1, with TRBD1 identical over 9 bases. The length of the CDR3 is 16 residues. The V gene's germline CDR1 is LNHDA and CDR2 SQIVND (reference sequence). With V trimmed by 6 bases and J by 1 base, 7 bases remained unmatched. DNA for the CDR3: TGTGCCAGTAGGGACAGGGGCCGCCCATCCTACAATGAGCAGTTCTTC. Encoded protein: CASRDRGRPSYNEQFF.

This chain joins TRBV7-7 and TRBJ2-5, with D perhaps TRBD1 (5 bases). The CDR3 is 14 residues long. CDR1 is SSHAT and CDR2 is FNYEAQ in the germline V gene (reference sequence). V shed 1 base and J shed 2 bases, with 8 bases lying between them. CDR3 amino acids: CASSLGAGQETQYF. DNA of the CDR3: TGTGCCAGCAGCTTAGGGGCAGGGCAAGAGACCCAGTACTTC.

This chain's CDR3 is CASSVGTSSYNEQFF. CDR3 bases: TGTGCCAGCAGCGTGGGGACTAGCTCCTACAATGAGCAGTTCTTC. V and J are TRBV9 and TRBJ2-1; 8 bases are shared with TRBD2. Germline V lookup: CDR1 SGDLS, CDR2 YYNGEE. V shed 2 bases, J shed 0 bases, and the junction held 1 base outside the gene matches. The CDR3 loop spans 15 amino acids.

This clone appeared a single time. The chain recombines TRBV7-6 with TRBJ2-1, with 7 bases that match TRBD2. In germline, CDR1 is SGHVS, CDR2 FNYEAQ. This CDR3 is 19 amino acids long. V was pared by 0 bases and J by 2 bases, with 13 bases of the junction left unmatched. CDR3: CASSLAATSVPSAYNEQFF. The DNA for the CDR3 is TGTGCCAGCAGCTTAGCTGCAACTAGCGTTCCGAGCGCCTACAATGAGCAGTTCTTC.

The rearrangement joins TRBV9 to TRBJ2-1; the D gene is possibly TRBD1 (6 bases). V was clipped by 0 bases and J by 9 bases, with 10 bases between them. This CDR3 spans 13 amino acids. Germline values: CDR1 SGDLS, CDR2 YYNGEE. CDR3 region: CASSVGTVPEQFF. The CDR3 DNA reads TGTGCCAGCAGCGTAGGGACAGTTCCTGAGCAGTTCTTC.

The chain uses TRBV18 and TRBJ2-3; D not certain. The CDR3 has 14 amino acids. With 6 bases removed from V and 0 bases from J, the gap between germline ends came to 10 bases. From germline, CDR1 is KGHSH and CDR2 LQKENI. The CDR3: CASSSATSTDTQYF. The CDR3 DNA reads TGTGCCAGCTCTTCCGCTACTAGCACAGATACGCAGTATTTT.

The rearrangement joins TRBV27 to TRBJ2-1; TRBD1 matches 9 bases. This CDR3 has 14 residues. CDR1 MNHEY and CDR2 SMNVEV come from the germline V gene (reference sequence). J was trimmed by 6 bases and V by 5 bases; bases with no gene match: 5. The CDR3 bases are TGTGCCAGCAGTCCCCGGGACAGGGTCAATGAGCAGTTCTTC. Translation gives CASSPRDRVNEQFF.

The CDR3 protein is CASSLGDWGRWEETQYF. Written as DNA, the CDR3 is TGTGCCAGCAGTTTAGGTGATTGGGGGAGGTGGGAAGAGACCCAGTACTTC. The chain has TRBV28 and TRBJ2-5; D is perhaps TRBD2 (6 bases). V lost 2 bases to trimming and J lost 3 bases, with 19 bases between them. The CDR3 length is 17 residues. CDR1 is MDHEN, CDR2 SYDVKM, per germline.

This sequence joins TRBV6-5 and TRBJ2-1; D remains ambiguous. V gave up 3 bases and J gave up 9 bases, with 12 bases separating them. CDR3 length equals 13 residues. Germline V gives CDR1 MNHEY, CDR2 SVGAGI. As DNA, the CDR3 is TGTGCCAGCAGTTATTCCTACCCGGGTGAGCAGTTCTTC. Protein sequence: CASSYSYPGEQFF.

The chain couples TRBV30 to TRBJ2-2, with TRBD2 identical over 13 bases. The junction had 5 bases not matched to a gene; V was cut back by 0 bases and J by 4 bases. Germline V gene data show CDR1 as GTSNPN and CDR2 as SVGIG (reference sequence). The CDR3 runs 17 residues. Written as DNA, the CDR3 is TGTGCCTGGAGTGTACTAGCGGGAGGGCCGGGCACCGGGGAGCTGTTTTTT. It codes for CAWSVLAGGPGTGELFF.

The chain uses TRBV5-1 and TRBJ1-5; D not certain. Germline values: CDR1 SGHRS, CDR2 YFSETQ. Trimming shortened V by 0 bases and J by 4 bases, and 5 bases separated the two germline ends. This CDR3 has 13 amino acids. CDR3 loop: CASSLDSNQPQHF. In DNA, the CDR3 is TGCGCCAGCAGCTTGGATAGTAATCAGCCCCAGCATTTT.

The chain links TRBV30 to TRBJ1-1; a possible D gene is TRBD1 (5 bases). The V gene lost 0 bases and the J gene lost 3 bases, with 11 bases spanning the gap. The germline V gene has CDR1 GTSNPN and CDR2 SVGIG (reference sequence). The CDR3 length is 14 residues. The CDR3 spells CAWSVRRGDTEAFF. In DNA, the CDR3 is TGTGCCTGGAGTGTGAGGCGGGGGGACACTGAAGCTTTCTTT.

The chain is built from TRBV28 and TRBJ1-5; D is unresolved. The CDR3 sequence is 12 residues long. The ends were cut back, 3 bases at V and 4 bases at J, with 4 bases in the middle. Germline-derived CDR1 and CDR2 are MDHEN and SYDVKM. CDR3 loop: CASSFRNQPQHF. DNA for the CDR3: TGTGCCAGCAGTTTCAGGAATCAGCCCCAGCATTTT.

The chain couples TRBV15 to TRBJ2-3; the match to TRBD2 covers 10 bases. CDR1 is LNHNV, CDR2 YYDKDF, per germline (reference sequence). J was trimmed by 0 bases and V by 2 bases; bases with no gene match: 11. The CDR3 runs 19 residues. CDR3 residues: CATSRPSPGLAKSTDTQYF. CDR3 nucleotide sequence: TGTGCCACCAGCAGACCCTCTCCGGGACTAGCGAAGAGCACAGATACGCAGTATTTT.

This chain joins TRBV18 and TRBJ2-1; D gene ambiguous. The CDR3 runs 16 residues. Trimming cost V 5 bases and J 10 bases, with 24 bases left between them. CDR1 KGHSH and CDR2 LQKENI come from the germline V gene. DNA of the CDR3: TGTGCCAGCTCAGTTTACACGCTAGTTAATAATGTGGAGCAGTTCTTC. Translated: CASSVYTLVNNVEQFF.